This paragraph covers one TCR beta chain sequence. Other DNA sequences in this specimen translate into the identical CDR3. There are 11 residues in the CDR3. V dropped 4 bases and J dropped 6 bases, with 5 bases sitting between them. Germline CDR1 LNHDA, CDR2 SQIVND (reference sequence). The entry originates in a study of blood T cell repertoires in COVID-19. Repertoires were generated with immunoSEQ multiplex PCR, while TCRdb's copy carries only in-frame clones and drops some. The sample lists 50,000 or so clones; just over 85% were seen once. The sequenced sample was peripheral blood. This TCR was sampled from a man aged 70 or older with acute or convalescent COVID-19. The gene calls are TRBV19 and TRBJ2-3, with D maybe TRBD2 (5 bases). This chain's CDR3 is CASSSGDTQYF. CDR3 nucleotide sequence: TGTGCCAGTAGTAGCGGGGATACGCAGTATTTT.